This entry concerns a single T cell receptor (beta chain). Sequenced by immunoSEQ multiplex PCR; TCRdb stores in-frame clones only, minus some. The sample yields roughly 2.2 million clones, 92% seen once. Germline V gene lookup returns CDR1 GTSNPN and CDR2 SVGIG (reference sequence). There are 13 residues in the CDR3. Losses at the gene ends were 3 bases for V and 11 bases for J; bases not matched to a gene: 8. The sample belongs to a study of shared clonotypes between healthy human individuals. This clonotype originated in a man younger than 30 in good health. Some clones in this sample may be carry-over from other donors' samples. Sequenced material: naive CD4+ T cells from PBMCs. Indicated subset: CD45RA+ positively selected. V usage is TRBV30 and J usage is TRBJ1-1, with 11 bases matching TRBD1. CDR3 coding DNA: TGTGCCTGGAGCCCGGACAGGGGGCAAGGCGCTTTCTTT. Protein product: CAWSPDRGQGAFF. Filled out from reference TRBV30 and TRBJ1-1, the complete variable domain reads SQTIHQWPATLVQPVGSPLSLECTVEGTSNPNLYWYRQAAGRGLQLLFYSVGIGQISSEVPQNLSASRPQDRQFILSSKKLLLSDSGFYLCAWSPDRGQGAFFGQGTRLTVV.